This note documents a single TCR beta chain sequence. Using its own MiXCR run on the RT-PCR reads, TCRdb lists one record per CDR3 protein. The sample has some 880,000 distinct CDR3 sequences, about a sixth seen once. This sample was included in a study of patients and donors after allogeneic stem cell transplantation. In germline, CDR1 is MNHEY, CDR2 SVGEGT. V shed 0 bases and J shed 0 bases, with 21 bases lying between them. This CDR3 is built from 20 residues. The source material was blood, either unsorted or a sorted T cell fraction (not recorded which). This chain connects TRBV6-2 or TRBV6-3 to TRBJ1-5; no reliable D call. The sequence came from a human donor who was either an allogeneic HSCT recipient or a stem cell or donor lymphocyte infusion donor (not recorded which). It is not recorded whose cells these are; they may come from a transplant donor. The CDR3 reads CASSYSGADKGTHSNQPQHF. CDR3 DNA sequence: TGTGCCAGCAGTTACTCGGGTGCTGACAAGGGTACCCATAGCAATCAGCCCCAGCATTTT.